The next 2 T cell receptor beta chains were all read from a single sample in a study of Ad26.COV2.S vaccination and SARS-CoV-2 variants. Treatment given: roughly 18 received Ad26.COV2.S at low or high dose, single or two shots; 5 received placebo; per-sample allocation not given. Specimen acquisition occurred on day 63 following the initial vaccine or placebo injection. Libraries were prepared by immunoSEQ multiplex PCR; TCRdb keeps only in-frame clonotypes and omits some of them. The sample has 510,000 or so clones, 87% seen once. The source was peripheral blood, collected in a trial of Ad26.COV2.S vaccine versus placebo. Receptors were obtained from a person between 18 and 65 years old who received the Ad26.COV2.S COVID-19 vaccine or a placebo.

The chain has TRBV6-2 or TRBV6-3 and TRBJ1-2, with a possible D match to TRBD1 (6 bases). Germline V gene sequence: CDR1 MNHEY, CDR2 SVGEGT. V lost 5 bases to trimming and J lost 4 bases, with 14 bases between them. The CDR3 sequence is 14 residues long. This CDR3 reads CASSKAGQLYGYTF. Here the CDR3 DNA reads TGTGCCAGCAGTAAAGCCGGACAGCTCTATGGCTACACCTTC.

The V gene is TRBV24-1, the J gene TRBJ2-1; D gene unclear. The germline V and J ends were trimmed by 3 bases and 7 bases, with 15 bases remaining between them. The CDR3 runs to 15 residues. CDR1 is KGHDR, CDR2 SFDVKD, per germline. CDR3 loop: CATSDPRKVVNEQFF. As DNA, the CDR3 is TGTGCCACCAGTGATCCGCGTAAAGTGGTAAATGAGCAGTTCTTC.